This T cell receptor beta chain was captured by sequencing in a study of OX40 agonist ivuxolimab in advanced cancers. Study overall: Treatment received earlier with anti-PD-1, anti-PD-L1 or anti-CTLA-4 agents was allowed, and around 36% had some. The study, taken as a whole, reports: By week 6 at 0.1 to 3.0 mg/kg, blood CD4+ and CD8+ T cells had expanded clonally. A proportion of nonresponders additionally exhibited low normalized T-cell clonal expansion.

The table came from immunoSEQ multiplex PCR; TCRdb's copy has only in-frame clones and leaves some out. The table includes under 85,000 clones, 90% detected once. CDR1 MNHEY and CDR2 SVGAGI come from the germline V gene. This CDR3 has 14 amino acids. V dropped 3 bases and J dropped 1 base, with 10 bases sitting between them. Of note for this clone: Antigen: not known.

The chain combines TRBV6-5 with TRBJ2-7; tentatively, D is TRBD2 (6 bases). The sequencing here drew on CD4+ or CD8+ T cells sorted from blood, taken in a trial of the OX40 agonist ivuxolimab. The source is an adult with an advanced solid tumor such as melanoma, head and neck, liver or kidney cancer. The CDR3 DNA reads TGTGCCAGCAGTTATTCGGGAGTTTCCTACGAGCAGTACTTC. This encodes CASSYSGVSYEQYF.